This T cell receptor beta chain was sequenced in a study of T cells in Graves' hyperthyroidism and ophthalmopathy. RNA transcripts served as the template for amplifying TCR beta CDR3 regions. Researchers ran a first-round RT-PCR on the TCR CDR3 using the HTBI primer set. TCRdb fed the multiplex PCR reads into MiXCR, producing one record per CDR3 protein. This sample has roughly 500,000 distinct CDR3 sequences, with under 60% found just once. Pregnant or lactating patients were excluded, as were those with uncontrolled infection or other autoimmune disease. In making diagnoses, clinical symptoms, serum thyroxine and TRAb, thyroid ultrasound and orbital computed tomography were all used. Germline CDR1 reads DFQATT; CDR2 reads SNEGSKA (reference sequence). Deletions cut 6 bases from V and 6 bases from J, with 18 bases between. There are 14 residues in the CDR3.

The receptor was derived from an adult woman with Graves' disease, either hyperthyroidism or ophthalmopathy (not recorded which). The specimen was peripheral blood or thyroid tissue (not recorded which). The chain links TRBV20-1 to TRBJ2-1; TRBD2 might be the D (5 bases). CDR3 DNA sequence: TGCAGTGCCGTTCCGGGTCTAGCAGGCAATGAGCAGTTCTTC. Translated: CSAVPGLAGNEQFF.